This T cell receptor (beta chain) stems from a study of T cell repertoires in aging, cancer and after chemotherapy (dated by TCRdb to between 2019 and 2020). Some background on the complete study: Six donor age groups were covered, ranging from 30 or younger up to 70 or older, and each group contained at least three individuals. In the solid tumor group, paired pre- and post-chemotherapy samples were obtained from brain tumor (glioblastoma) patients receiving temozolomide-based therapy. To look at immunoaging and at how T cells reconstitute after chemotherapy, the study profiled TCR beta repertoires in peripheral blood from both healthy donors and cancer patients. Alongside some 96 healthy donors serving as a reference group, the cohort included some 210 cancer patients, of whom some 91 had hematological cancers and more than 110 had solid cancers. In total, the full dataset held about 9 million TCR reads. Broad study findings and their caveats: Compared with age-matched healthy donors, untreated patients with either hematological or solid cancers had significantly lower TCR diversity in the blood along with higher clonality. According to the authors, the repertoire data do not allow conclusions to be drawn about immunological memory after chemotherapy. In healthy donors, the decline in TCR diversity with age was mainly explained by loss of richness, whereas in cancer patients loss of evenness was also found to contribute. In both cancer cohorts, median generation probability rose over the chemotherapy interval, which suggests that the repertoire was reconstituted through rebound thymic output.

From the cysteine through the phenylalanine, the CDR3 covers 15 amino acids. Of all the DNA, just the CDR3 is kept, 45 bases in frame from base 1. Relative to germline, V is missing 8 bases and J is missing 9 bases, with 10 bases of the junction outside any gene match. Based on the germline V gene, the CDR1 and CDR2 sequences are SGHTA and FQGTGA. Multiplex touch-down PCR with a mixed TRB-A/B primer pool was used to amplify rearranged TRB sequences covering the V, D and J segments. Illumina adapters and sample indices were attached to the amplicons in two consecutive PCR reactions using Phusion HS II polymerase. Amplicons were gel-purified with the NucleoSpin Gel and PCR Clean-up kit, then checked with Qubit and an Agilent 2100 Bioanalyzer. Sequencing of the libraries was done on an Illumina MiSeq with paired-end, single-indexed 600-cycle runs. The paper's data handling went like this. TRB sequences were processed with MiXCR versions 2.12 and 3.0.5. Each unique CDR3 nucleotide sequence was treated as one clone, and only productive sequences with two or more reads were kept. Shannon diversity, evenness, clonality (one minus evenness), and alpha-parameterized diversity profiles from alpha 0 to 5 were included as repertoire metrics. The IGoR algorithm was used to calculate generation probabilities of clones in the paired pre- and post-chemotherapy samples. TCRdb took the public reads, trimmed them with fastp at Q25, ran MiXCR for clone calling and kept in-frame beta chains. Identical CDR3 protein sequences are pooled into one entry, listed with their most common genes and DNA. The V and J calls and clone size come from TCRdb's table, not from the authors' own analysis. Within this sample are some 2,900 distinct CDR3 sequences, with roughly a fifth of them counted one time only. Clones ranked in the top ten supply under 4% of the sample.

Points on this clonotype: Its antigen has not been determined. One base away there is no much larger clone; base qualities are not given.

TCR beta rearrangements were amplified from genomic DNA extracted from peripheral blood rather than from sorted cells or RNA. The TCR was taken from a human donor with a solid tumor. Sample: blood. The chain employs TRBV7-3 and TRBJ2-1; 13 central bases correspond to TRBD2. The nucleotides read TGTGCCAGCTCACCTGGACTAGCGGGGGAACGTGAGCAGTTCTTC. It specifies CASSPGLAGEREQFF. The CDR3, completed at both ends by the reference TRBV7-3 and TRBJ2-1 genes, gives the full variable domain GAGVSQTPSNKVTEKGKYVELRCDPISGHTALYWYRQSLGQGPEFLIYFQGTGAADDSGLPNDRFFAVRPEGSVSTLKIQRTERGDSAVYLCASSPGLAGEREQFFGPGTRLTVL.